What follows are 15 T cell receptor beta chains derived from one specimen sequenced in a study of shared clonotypes between healthy human individuals. Sequenced by immunoSEQ multiplex PCR; TCRdb stores in-frame clones only, minus some. The sample holds 950,000 to 1,300,000 clones, 60% to 80% seen once. Sequencing was performed on memory CD4+ T cells sorted from blood. As to subset: CD45RA-negative fraction. Receptors originate from a young man in good health.

A few counts support this clone. CDR3 DNA: TGCGCCAGCAGCTTGGAGGCAGGGAAGGGAGCTCAAGCTTTCTTT. Translating gives CASSLEAGKGAQAFF. This chain connects TRBV5-1 to TRBJ1-1, with TRBD1 as a possible D gene (5 bases). Germline CDR1 and CDR2: SGHRS and YFSETQ. The ends were cut back, 0 bases at V and 9 bases at J, with 18 bases in the middle. The CDR3 is made up of 15 amino acids.

V and J are TRBV7-9 and TRBJ2-3, with D tentatively TRBD1 or TRBD2 (5 bases each). The V gene's germline CDR1 is SEHNR and CDR2 FQNEAQ (reference sequence). Trimming removed 2 bases from V and 1 base from J, with 19 bases in between. This CDR3 spans 18 amino acids. The CDR3 sequence is CASSLSEGTPRGTDTQYF. The DNA for the CDR3 is TGTGCCAGCAGCTTATCCGAAGGGACCCCGAGGGGCACAGATACGCAGTATTTT.

The chain uses TRBV2 and TRBJ1-1; D is possibly TRBD1 (6 bases). CDR1 and CDR2 from the germline V gene are SNHLY and FYNNEI. This CDR3 is 14 amino acids long. With 2 bases removed from V and 4 bases from J, the gap between germline ends came to 11 bases. The CDR3 region has the DNA TGTGCCAGCAGTGAATGGCGGACAGTCACTGAAGCTTTCTTT. Its translation: CASSEWRTVTEAFF. The variable domain in full, completed from reference TRBV2 and TRBJ1-1, reads EPEVTQTPSHQVTQMGQEVILRCVPISNHLYFYWYRQILGQKVEFLVSFYNNEISEKSEIFDDQFSVERPDGSNFTLKIRSTKLEDSAMYFCASSEWRTVTEAFFGQGTRLTVV.

This chain uses TRBV5-6 with TRBJ1-2, with 9 bases lining up with TRBD1. The junction had 3 bases not matched to a gene; V was cut back by 2 bases and J by 4 bases. This CDR3 region has 14 residues. Germline V gene sequence: CDR1 SGHDT, CDR2 YYEEEE. The CDR3 is CASSFHRGLYGYTF. The DNA for the CDR3 is TGTGCCAGCAGCTTTCACAGGGGGCTCTATGGCTACACCTTC.

This sequence joins TRBV9 and TRBJ2-4; D possibly corresponds to TRBD1 (6 bases). The CDR3 spans 13 residues. Per the germline V gene, CDR1 is SGDLS and CDR2 is YYNGEE. Trimming pared 0 bases from V and 8 bases from J, leaving 9 bases between. CDR3 coding DNA: TGTGCCAGCAGCGTAGGGCCAGGGGACATTCAGTACTTC. It specifies CASSVGPGDIQYF.

This chain joins TRBV28 and TRBJ1-1; the D is unclear. This CDR3 comprises 14 residues. With 4 bases removed from V and 1 base from J, the gap between germline ends came to 10 bases. Germline values: CDR1 MDHEN, CDR2 SYDVKM. The CDR3 DNA reads as TGTGCCAGCAGTTCGTCCATTCAGAACACTGAAGCTTTCTTT. Its translation is CASSSSIQNTEAFF.

The rearrangement links TRBV27 to TRBJ1-2; the D gene is possibly TRBD1 (5 bases). The CDR3 is 13 amino acids. V lost 3 bases to trimming and J lost 6 bases, with 11 bases between them. Germline-derived CDR1 and CDR2 are MNHEY and SMNVEV (reference sequence). CDR3 DNA: TGTGCCAGCAGTTTTCGGGAGGGGAATGGCTACACCTTC. Translated: CASSFREGNGYTF.

V gene TRBV5-4 combines with J gene TRBJ1-2, with TRBD1 as a possible D gene (6 bases). This CDR3 is 12 amino acids long. Per germline, CDR1 SGHNT and CDR2 YYREEE (reference sequence). The V end was cut by 4 bases, the J end by 10 bases, with 14 bases between. CDR3 amino acids: CASSPAGEDYTF. CDR3 DNA: TGTGCCAGCAGCCCCGCAGGGGAAGACTACACCTTC.

The V and J genes are TRBV19 and TRBJ1-1; no firm D call. The ends were cut back, 1 base at V and 3 bases at J, with 12 bases in the middle. This CDR3 is built from 15 residues. In germline, CDR1 is LNHDA, CDR2 SQIVND (reference sequence). CDR3: CASSIGPGRDTEAFF. CDR3 DNA: TGTGCCAGTAGTATAGGGCCGGGGAGAGACACTGAAGCTTTCTTT.

Worth noting for this clone: With only one base between it and a far larger clone, this is likely a read error. The chain links TRBV6-6 to TRBJ2-3, with 12 positions matching TRBD2. J lost 0 bases, V lost 6 bases, and 1 base had no gene match. Looked up from germline, CDR1 is MNHNY and CDR2 is SVGAGI (reference sequence). CDR3 length: 15 amino acids. The CDR3 DNA follows: TGTGCCAGCAGGGGGACTAGCGGGAGCACAGATACGCAGTATTTT. This sequence encodes CASRGTSGSTDTQYF.

This clone was seen a few times. The chain joins TRBV30 to TRBJ1-4; TRBD1 agrees at 9 bases. The V segment lost 3 bases and the J segment 7 bases; nucleotides outside the gene matches: 9. The CDR3 loop spans 15 amino acids. The germline gives CDR1 GTSNPN, CDR2 SVGIG (reference sequence). The CDR3 loop is CAWSRFDRGGEKLFF. The CDR3 nucleotides are TGTGCCTGGAGCAGATTCGACAGGGGGGGTGAAAAACTGTTTTTT.

This chain connects TRBV6-5 to TRBJ1-6, with 8 bases lining up with TRBD1. The CDR3 is made up of 15 amino acids. Trimming took 0 bases from V and 8 from J; bases not matched to a gene: 3. CDR1 is MNHEY and CDR2 is SVGAGI in the germline V gene. CDR3 sequence reads: CASSYSQGVHSPLHF. In DNA form, the CDR3 reads TGTGCCAGCAGTTACTCACAGGGGGTGCATTCACCCCTCCACTTT.

This clone was seen once. The chain couples TRBV25-1 to TRBJ2-4, with D possibly being TRBD1 or TRBD2 (6 bases each). Germline loops: CDR1 MGHDK, CDR2 SYGVNS. This CDR3 is built from 13 residues. Trimming took off 4 bases at V and 8 bases at J, with 12 bases between the two ends. The CDR3 sequence is CASSGGGRYIQYF. The DNA for the CDR3 is TGTGCCAGCAGTGGAGGGGGGCGATACATTCAGTACTTC.

The chain joins TRBV18 to TRBJ2-7, with 7 bases identical to TRBD2. The length of the CDR3 is 12 residues. Germline V gene data show CDR1 as KGHSH and CDR2 as LQKENI. The ends lost 6 bases at V and 3 bases at J; junction bases unmatched: 2. The CDR3 DNA reads as TGTGCCAGCTCTGGCGGGGGCTACGAGCAGTACTTC. Amino acid sequence: CASSGGGYEQYF.

The J gene is TRBJ2-3, the V gene TRBV5-3; 13 positions agree with TRBD2. TRBV5-3 is flagged as an ORF with uncertain function. V shed 4 bases, J shed 3 bases, and the junction held 11 bases outside the gene matches. The CDR3 contains 18 residues. DNA for the CDR3: TGTGCCAGAAGCGAAACTAGCGGGGGGGCCGTTAGGACAGATACGCAGTATTTT. Its translation is CARSETSGGAVRTDTQYF.